This T cell receptor (beta chain) was documented in a study of blood T cell repertoires in COVID-19. The wider study: The origin of the acute and convalescent COVID-19 samples was the United States, Italy and Spain. Nucleic acid was either cDNA or gDNA, and it came from T cells, B-cell-depleted T cells, or PBMCs.

This clone was seen only a few times. V shed 1 base and J shed 4 bases, with 11 bases lying between them. The CDR3 is made up of 14 amino acids. Germline V gene data show CDR1 as SGHDT and CDR2 as YYEEEE. Recruitment covered under 25 US areas and drew participants whose ages spanned about 18 to 100 years. Self-reported history from a screening survey and questionnaire set each donor's cohort. TCRdb keeps only in-frame clones here, not all; method: immunoSEQ multiplex PCR. Among 150,000 to 200,000 clones listed, more than 75% were seen once. This TCR was sampled from a woman between 45 and 60 years old with acute COVID-19. The V and J genes are TRBV5-6 and TRBJ1-2; perhaps TRBD1 as D (6 bases). The source material was PBMCs or T cells enriched from blood (not recorded which). In DNA form, the CDR3 reads TGTGCCAGCAGCTTGACAGGGCGGGCCTATGGCTACACCTTC. Its translation: CASSLTGRAYGYTF.